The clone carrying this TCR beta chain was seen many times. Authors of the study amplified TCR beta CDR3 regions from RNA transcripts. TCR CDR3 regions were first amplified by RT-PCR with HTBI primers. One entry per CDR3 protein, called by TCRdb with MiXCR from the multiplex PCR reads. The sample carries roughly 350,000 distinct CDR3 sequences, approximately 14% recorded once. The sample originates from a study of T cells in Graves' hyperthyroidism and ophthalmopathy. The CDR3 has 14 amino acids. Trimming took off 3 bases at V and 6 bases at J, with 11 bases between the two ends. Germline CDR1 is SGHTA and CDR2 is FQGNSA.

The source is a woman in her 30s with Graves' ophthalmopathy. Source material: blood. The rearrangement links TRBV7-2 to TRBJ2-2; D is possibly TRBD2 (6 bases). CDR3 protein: CASSLALASGELFF. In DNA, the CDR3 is TGTGCCAGCAGCTTGGCCCTAGCGTCCGGGGAGCTGTTTTTT.